This entry describes one TCR beta chain. This entry comes from a study of blood T cell repertoires in COVID-19. Study information: Researchers got acute and convalescent COVID-19 samples from the United States, Italy and Spain. The cDNA or gDNA used as material had been derived from T cells, B-cell-depleted T cells, or PBMCs.

The germline V gene encodes CDR1 MDHEN and CDR2 SYDVKM. The CDR3 sequence is 15 residues long. V dropped 3 bases and J dropped 4; count of bases not matched to a gene: 7. Per the study methods: How many nucleated cells were present was estimated from reference gene primer amplification. TCRdb's copy holds only in-frame clones and misses some; the assay was immunoSEQ multiplex PCR. V and J calls and clone size are given by that table; D and trimming were obtained from the DNA. The data show roughly 70,000 clones, 90% seen once. This chain links TRBV28 with TRBJ1-2; 8 bases agree with TRBD1. Sample: peripheral blood. The sequence derives from a man over 45 with acute or convalescent COVID-19. The CDR3 coding sequence is TGTGCCAGCAGTTTTCCCGGGACAGGCACCTATGGCTACACCTTC. Its protein is CASSFPGTGTYGYTF.